This is a list of T cell receptor beta chains from one sample in a study of CD8 T cells in ankylosing spondylitis. MiXCR, applied by TCRdb to the 5' RACE reads, yields one record per CDR3 protein. The table includes 35,000 to 50,000 distinct CDR3 sequences, approximately 10% detected once. Sequenced material: blood, either unsorted or a sorted T cell fraction (not recorded which). The source of these receptors is a male donor with ankylosing spondylitis or in good health (not recorded which). Both conserved end residues are part of each CDR3. Fields, in order: D gene, CDR3 length, V gene, clone size, J gene, CDR3 protein, CDR3 DNA. The D gene is left open where the match is weak. Clone size, where shown, is once, few, many, or a class for clones that have expanded.

TRBD1	13	TRBV6-5	few	TRBJ1-4	CASSSRDSEKLFF	TGTGCCAGCAGTTCTCGGGACAGCGAAAAACTGTTTTTT
-	16	TRBV6-6	few	TRBJ2-2	CASRGDLVVKTGELFF	TGTGCCAGCAGGGGCGATCTGGTAGTTAAAACCGGGGAGCTGTTTTTT
-	16	TRBV5-4	-	TRBJ2-2	CASSPWTDPNTWELFF	TGTGCCAGCAGCCCATGGACGGATCCGAACACCTGGGAGCTGTTTTTT
-	15	TRBV20-1	many	TRBJ1-2	CSARISRELGTGYTF	TGCAGTGCTAGAATATCCCGGGAGTTAGGCACGGGCTACACCTTC
-	17	TRBV7-9	few	TRBJ1-3	CASTRPTKDKTGNTIYF	TGTGCCAGTACGCGCCCGACCAAAGACAAAACTGGAAACACCATATATTTT
-	13	TRBV12-3/TRBV12-4	few	TRBJ1-2	CASSFEGMNGYTF	TGTGCCAGCAGTTTTGAGGGGATGAATGGCTACACCTTC
TRBD1	18	TRBV24-1	many	TRBJ1-1	CATSGRKGQENMNTEAFF	TGTGCCACCAGTGGAAGAAAGGGACAGGAAAACATGAACACTGAAGCTTTCTTT
TRBD1	14	TRBV12-3/TRBV12-4	many	TRBJ2-7	CASSSGLDREEQYF	TGTGCCAGCAGCTCCGGGTTGGACAGGGAAGAGCAGTACTTC
-	14	TRBV2	few	TRBJ1-1	CASILGTGNTEAFF	TGTGCCAGCATTCTCGGGACCGGGAACACTGAAGCTTTCTTT
-	13	TRBV3-1	many	TRBJ2-5	CASSQVNRETQYF	TGTGCCAGCAGCCAAGTGAACAGAGAGACCCAGTACTTC
-	16	TRBV5-6	many	TRBJ1-1	CASSLYIRGMDTEAFF	TGTGCCAGCAGCTTGTATATTCGAGGGATGGACACTGAAGCTTTCTTT